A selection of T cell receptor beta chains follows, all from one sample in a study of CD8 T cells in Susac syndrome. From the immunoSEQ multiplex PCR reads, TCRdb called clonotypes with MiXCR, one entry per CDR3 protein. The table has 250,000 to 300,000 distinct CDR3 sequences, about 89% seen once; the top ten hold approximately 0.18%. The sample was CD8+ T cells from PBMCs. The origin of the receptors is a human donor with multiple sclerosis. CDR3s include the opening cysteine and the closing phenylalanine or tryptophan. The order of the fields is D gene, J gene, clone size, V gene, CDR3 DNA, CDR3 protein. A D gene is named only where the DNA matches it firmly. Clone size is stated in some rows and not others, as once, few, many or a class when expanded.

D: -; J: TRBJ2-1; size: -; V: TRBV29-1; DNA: TGCAGCGGACGGGAGAGCTCCTACAATGAGCAGTTCTTC; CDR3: CSGRESSYNEQFF
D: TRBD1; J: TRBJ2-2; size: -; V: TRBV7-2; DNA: TGTGCCACCGCGCAGGGGGCGGCCACCGGGGAGCTGTTTTTT; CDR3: CATAQGAATGELFF
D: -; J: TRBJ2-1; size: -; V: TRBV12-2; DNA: TGTGCAAGTCGCTTAGCGTACCAAGGACCGACATCCTACAATGAGCAGTTCTTC; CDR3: CASRLAYQGPTSYNEQFF
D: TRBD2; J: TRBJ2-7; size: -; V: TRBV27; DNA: TGTGCCAGCAGTGTTAGGAGCGGGAGTACTGTCGAGCAGTACTTC; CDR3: CASSVRSGSTVEQYF
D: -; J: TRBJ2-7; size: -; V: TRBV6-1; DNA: TGTGCCAGCAGTGAAGCCCCTCCAGGGAGTGCCTCCTACGAGCAGTACTTC; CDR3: CASSEAPPGSASYEQYF
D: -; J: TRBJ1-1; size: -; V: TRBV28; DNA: TGTGCCAGCAGTTTCGGACCCCACACTGAAGCTTTCTTT; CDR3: CASSFGPHTEAFF
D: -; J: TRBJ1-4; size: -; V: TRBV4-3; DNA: TGCGCCAGCAGCCAAGAGGTTGGGTTGGAGGGGGTGCAAAAACTGTTTTTT; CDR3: CASSQEVGLEGVQKLFF
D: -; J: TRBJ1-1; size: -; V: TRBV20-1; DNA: TGCAGTGCTAGAGATCCCACTCTGGGGGCCCTAAGGCACACTGAAGCTTTCTTT; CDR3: CSARDPTLGALRHTEAFF
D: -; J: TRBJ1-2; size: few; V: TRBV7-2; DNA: TGTGCCAGCAGCTTACCCCTGATCGGGGGCTATGGCTACACCTTC; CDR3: CASSLPLIGGYGYTF
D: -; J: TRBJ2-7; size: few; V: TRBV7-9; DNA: TGTGCCAGCAGCTCAAAACTAGGACACATCAACTCCTACGAGCAGTACTTC; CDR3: CASSSKLGHINSYEQYF
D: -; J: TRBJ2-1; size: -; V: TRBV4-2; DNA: TGTGCCAGCAGCCAAGATCTAGGCGGGGCCAATGAGCAGTTCTTC; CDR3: CASSQDLGGANEQFF
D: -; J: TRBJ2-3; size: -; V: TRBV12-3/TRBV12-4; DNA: TGTGCCAGCAGCCGTTCTACAGGAAATACGCAGTATTTT; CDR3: CASSRSTGNTQYF
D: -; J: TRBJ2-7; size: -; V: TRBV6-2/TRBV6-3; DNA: TGTGCCAGCAGCCCCGTGGCAGCAATAACATACGAGCAGTACTTC; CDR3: CASSPVAAITYEQYF
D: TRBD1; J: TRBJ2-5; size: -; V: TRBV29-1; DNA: TGCAGCGTTGACGGACAGGGCTATGGTGAAGAGACCCAGTACTTC; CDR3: CSVDGQGYGEETQYF
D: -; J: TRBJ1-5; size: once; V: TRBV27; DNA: TGTGCCAGCAGTTTTAGTCGCAATCAGCCCCAGCATTTT; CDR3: CASSFSRNQPQHF
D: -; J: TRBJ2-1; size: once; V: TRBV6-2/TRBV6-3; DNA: TGTGCCAGCAGCCTCCAACCCTTCGGGGGCTACAATGAGCAGTTCTTC; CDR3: CASSLQPFGGYNEQFF
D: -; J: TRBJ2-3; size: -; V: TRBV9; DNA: TGTGCCAGCAGCGTAGAAGGCGGGTTCGGCACAGATACGCAGTATTTT; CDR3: CASSVEGGFGTDTQYF
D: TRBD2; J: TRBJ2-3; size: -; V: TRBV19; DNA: TGTGCCAGTAGTCTCACTAGCGGAAGCACAGATACGCAGTATTTT; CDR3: CASSLTSGSTDTQYF
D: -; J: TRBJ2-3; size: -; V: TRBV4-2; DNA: TGTGCCAGCGGGGTTGGGGTTTGGCAGTATTTT; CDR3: CASGVGVWQYF
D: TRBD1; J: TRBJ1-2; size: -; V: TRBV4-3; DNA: TGCGCCAGCAGCCGGGACAGGGGGGGTTATGGCTACACCTTC; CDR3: CASSRDRGGYGYTF
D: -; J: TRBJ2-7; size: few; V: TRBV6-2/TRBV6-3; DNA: TGTGCCAGCAGTCGGATAGAGGGGTCCGAGCAGTACTTC; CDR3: CASSRIEGSEQYF